This TCR beta chain was retrieved from a study of blood T cell repertoires in COVID-19. Sequencing used immunoSEQ multiplex PCR; TCRdb keeps in-frame clones, though not all of them. The sample shows about 44,000 clones, 92% of them seen only once. To note about this clone: Because the CDR3's place on the DNA is in doubt, the DNA is left out and the CDR3 is given as listed by TCRdb.

Inclusive of both ends, the CDR3 amounts to 15 amino acids. Germline-derived CDR1 and CDR2 are SGHTS and YDEGEE. What was sequenced was peripheral blood. The chain employs TRBV5-8 and TRBJ1-1. The receptor was isolated from a human donor in a cohort sampled during active COVID-19. CDR3 protein: CASSFQAAGSLKLSF.